This T cell receptor beta chain came from a study of glioma-infiltrating T cells after dendritic cell vaccination. Study-wide context: Monocyte-derived dendritic cells, cultured less than 8 days with IL-4 and GM-CSF, were pulsed with autologous tumor lysate.

Method: immunoSEQ multiplex PCR; TCRdb's copy keeps in-frame clones and lacks some. The sample carries under 100,000 clones, approximately 81% recorded once. None of the glioblastoma patients had an isocitrate dehydrogenase mutation. V shed 0 bases, J shed 5 bases, and the junction held 4 bases outside the gene matches. Germline CDR1 SGDLS, CDR2 YYNGEE. This CDR3 contains 15 residues. This clonotype was obtained from a human donor with glioblastoma. The V gene is TRBV9, the J gene TRBJ2-5; 10 bases map to TRBD1. Specimen: blood, collected before dendritic cell vaccination. CDR3 bases: TGTGCCAGCAGCGTAGGGACAGGGGGGAGTGAGACCCAGTACTTC. The encoded protein is CASSVGTGGSETQYF.